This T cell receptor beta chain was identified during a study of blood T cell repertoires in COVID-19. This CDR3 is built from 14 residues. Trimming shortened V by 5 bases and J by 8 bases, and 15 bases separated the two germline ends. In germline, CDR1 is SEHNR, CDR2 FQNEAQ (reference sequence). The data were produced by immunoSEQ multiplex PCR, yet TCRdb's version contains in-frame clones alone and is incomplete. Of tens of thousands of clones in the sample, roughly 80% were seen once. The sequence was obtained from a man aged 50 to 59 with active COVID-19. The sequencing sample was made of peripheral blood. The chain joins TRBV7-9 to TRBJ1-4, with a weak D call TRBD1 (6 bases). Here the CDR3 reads CASSADRPPEKLFF. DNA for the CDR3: TGTGCCAGCAGCGCAGACAGGCCTCCGGAAAAACTGTTTTTT.